This T cell receptor (beta chain) was recovered during a study of post-analysis software for immune sequencing data. Study outcomes and limitations: A few TRBV segments appeared more often in patients than in controls, and TRBV5-6, TRBV5-1 and TRBV20-1 were among these. Significantly lower normalized Chao1 diversity was found in patients with multiple sclerosis relative to controls.

The germline V and J ends were trimmed by 6 bases and 3 bases, with 9 bases remaining between them. The CDR3 is 12 amino acids. Germline V gene lookup returns CDR1 MNHEY and CDR2 SVGEGT. Tagging with unique molecular identifiers was a feature of the TCR beta cDNA libraries. One entry per CDR3 protein results from TCRdb running MiXCR on the PCR reads. Of over 150,000 distinct CDR3 sequences listed, 25% to 35% were seen once; the top ten hold less than 1.6%. About this clonotype itself: What it recognizes is unknown. Possible read error: a much larger clone is one base away.

The clonotype originates from a girl between 10 and 17 years old with multiple sclerosis. Sample: blood. The genes are TRBV6-2 or TRBV6-3 and TRBJ2-7; D is possibly TRBD1 (5 bases). The CDR3 coding sequence is TGTGCCAGCAGGGACACTTTCTACGAGCAGTACTTC. This translates into CASRDTFYEQYF.